This T cell receptor (beta chain) stems from a study of T cell repertoires in cytomegalovirus infection. Across the study: An indication of both CMV infection and matching HLA type came from public TCR beta signatures.

Overall study findings and caveats: The study found HLA-C-restricted CMV-specific TCR beta clonotypes dominating the ex vivo response. Cumulative public TCR beta family frequency identified CMV carriers with the relevant HLA.

The CDR3 length is 14 residues. Trimming removed 7 bases from V and 7 bases from J, with 20 bases in between. TCRdb passed the reads through MiXCR, listing each CDR3 protein once. Of some 350,000 distinct CDR3 sequences detected, approximately 18% appear once; the ten largest clones hold 8.7%. This clonotype has only a few counts. Its cognate antigen is unknown. The receptor was derived from a human donor in good health (CMV status not recorded). Some clones in this sample may be carry-over from other donors' samples. The gene calls are TRBV12-3 or TRBV12-4 and TRBJ2-7, with D perhaps TRBD1 or TRBD2 (5 bases each). Sequencing used PBMCs. Here the CDR3 reads CASNLLGRTGEQYF. Written as DNA, the CDR3 is TGTGCCAGCAATCTCTTGGGGCGTACGGGAGAGCAGTACTTC.